Following are 18 T cell receptor beta chains from one sample sequenced in a study of glioma-infiltrating T cells. TCR alpha and beta CDR3 regions were amplified from RNA using iRepertoire nested multiplex PCR. TCRdb re-called the multiplex PCR reads with MiXCR, one entry per CDR3 protein. The repertoire consists of fewer than 4,000 distinct CDR3 sequences, with about 92% occurring once and the leading ten covering 26%. The specimen sequenced was glioma tissue, nonneoplastic brain tissue, or PBMCs (not recorded which). The receptors shown here come from a human donor with low-grade glioma or glioblastoma, undergoing nonglioma brain surgery, or in good health (not recorded which).

A remark on this clonotype: A library made for alpha chains picked up this beta chain off target, so its size means little. The V call is TRBV7-2, the J call TRBJ2-3; 8 bases are a match to TRBD2. The junction had 4 bases not matched to a gene; V was cut back by 2 bases and J by 0 bases. CDR1 SGHTA and CDR2 FQGNSA come from the germline V gene. The CDR3 covers 16 residues. The CDR3 here is CASSLSLAGSTDTQYF. The CDR3 nucleotides are TGTGCCAGCAGCTTAAGTTTAGCGGGGAGCACAGATACGCAGTATTTT.

On this clonotype: As an off-target read in a library built for alpha chains, this beta chain has a frequency of little significance. The rearrangement joins TRBV6-6 to TRBJ2-3; no clear D gene. CDR3 length: 14 amino acids. From germline, CDR1 is MNHNY and CDR2 SVGAGI (reference sequence). Deletions cut 0 bases from V and 6 bases from J, with 10 bases between. CDR3 bases: TGTGCCAGCAGTTACTCACGTCCAGAGGATACGCAGTATTTT. As protein: CASSYSRPEDTQYF.

Worth noting for this clonotype: At one boundary the junction diverges from the germline segment, which might be a read error. Found in a library prepared for alpha chains, this beta chain is an off-target read, and its abundance has little meaning. The chain recombines TRBV27 with TRBJ1-4; 8 nucleotides line up with TRBD1. Germline CDR1 reads MNHEY; CDR2 reads SMNVEV (reference sequence). The CDR3 contains 14 residues. The CDR3 DNA reads TGTGCCGGCAGTGACAGGGGCGATAATGAAAAACTGTTTTTT. This gives the protein CAGSDRGDNEKLFF. Together with reference TRBV27 and TRBJ1-4, the CDR3 gives the full variable domain: EAQVTQNPRYLITVTGKKLTVTCSQNMNHEYMSWYRQDPGLGLRQIYYSMNVEVTDKGDVPEGYKVSRKEKRNFPLILESPSPNQTSLYFCAGSDRGDNEKLFFGSGTQLSVL.

On this clonotype itself: For a library built for alpha chains, this beta chain is a stray read; little rests on its size. V is TRBV27 and J is TRBJ2-1; D call uncertain. V lost 5 bases and J 2 bases, leaving 13 bases between the germline ends. This CDR3 comprises 15 residues. The germline V gene encodes CDR1 MNHEY and CDR2 SMNVEV (reference sequence). CDR3 sequence reads: CASSGRPTPYNEQFF. DNA for the CDR3: TGTGCCAGCAGTGGCAGGCCGACCCCCTACAATGAGCAGTTCTTC.

Notes on this clonotype: Found in a library prepared for alpha chains, this beta chain is an off-target read, and its abundance has little meaning. The J gene is TRBJ2-4, the V gene TRBV28, with 9 nucleotides matching TRBD1. The J call may be incorrect, as the DNA end agrees better with TRBJ2-7. The CDR3 length is 15 residues. Germline CDR1 is MDHEN and CDR2 is SYDVKM. CDR3: CASSLPKDRGYEQYF. For the CDR3, the DNA is TGTGCCAGCAGTTTGCCCAAGGACAGGGGTTACGAGCAGTACTTC.

Concerning this clonotype itself: This beta chain represents an off-target read in a library built for alpha chains; its size is of limited meaning. This chain connects TRBV12-5 to TRBJ1-6; no clear D. From germline, CDR1 is LGHNT and CDR2 FRNRAP. This CDR3 spans 12 amino acids. Trimming stripped 1 base from V and 8 bases from J, with 3 bases between. The DNA of the CDR3 is TGTGCTAGTGGTTTGGGGTATTCACCCCTCCACTTT. This translates into CASGLGYSPLHF.

This clonotype was observed once. Because the library targeted alpha chains, this beta chain is an off-target read whose size means little. The chain links TRBV3-1 to TRBJ2-2; D assignment may be TRBD1 or TRBD2 (5 bases each). CDR1 is LGHDT and CDR2 is YNNKEL in the germline V gene (reference sequence). Trimming took 2 bases from V and 8 from J, leaving 12 bases between them. This CDR3 is built from 14 residues. CDR3 sequence: CASSQYGTSGELFF. CDR3 in DNA: TGTGCCAGCAGCCAATACGGGACGTCTGGGGAGCTGTTTTTT.

This clonotype was observed a single time. Since it is a stray read in a library aimed at alpha chains, this beta chain has a size that is not meaningful. The CDR3, as DNA: TGTGCCAGCAGCGAACTCGGGATCATGAACACTGAAGCTTTCTTT. Translated, it gives CASSELGIMNTEAFF. The V and J genes are TRBV6-2 or TRBV6-3 and TRBJ1-1; D ambiguous. With 6 bases removed from V and 0 bases from J, the gap between germline ends came to 14 bases. The germline CDR1 and CDR2 sequences are MNHEY and SVGEGT. The CDR3 spans 15 residues.

A note on this clonotype: This beta chain is a stray sequence in a library constructed for alpha chains; its clone size is not meaningful. The chain has TRBV11-2 and TRBJ1-2; no definite D call. V lost 4 bases and J lost 4, with 13 bases in between. The CDR3 spans 14 residues. Germline CDR1 SGHAT, CDR2 FQNNGV. As DNA, the CDR3 is TGTGCCAGCAGCTACTCCGGCGGAGTCTATGGCTACACCTTC. This gives the protein CASSYSGGVYGYTF.

Regarding this clonotype: Because the library targeted alpha chains, this beta chain is an off-target read whose size means little. V and J are TRBV6-5 and TRBJ1-2; a weak D match, TRBD1 (5 bases). Trimming stripped 6 bases from V and 8 bases from J, with 13 bases between. The germline gives CDR1 MNHEY, CDR2 SVGAGI. CDR3 length: 12 amino acids. This CDR3 is CASSRQYAGYTF. DNA of the CDR3: TGTGCCAGCAGCCGACAGTACGCCGGCTACACCTTC.

By its share, this clonotype is large (0.1 to 1%). Because this beta chain is a stray read in a library intended to capture alpha chains, its abundance should not be given much weight. The rearrangement uses TRBV2 and TRBJ2-7; D is uncertain. The germline gives CDR1 SNHLY, CDR2 FYNNEI. V was shortened by 2 bases and J by 0 bases, with 5 bases between the two germline ends. This CDR3 has 13 amino acids. The CDR3, as DNA: TGTGCCAGCAGTGAATGGAACTCCTACGAGCAGTACTTC. Translating it yields CASSEWNSYEQYF.

Concerning this clonotype itself: With the library built for alpha chains, this beta chain is off target and its frequency is not meaningful. The chain links TRBV4-2 to TRBJ1-2; 8 bases match TRBD1. The V segment lost 5 bases and the J segment 4 bases; nucleotides outside the gene matches: 9. Germline assignment: CDR1 LGHNA and CDR2 YNFKEQ. This CDR3 contains 15 residues. The CDR3 protein is CASSLAQGAVYGYTF. For the CDR3, the DNA is TGTGCCAGCAGCTTGGCCCAGGGGGCGGTCTATGGCTACACCTTC.

In regard to this clonotype: This beta chain was picked up by a library intended for alpha chains and is off target, so its count carries little meaning. V usage is TRBV20-1 and J usage is TRBJ2-1; D perhaps matches TRBD2 (5 bases). Germline V gives CDR1 DFQATT, CDR2 SNEGSKA (reference sequence). There are 16 residues in the CDR3. Trimming took off 6 bases at V and 2 bases at J, with 20 bases between the two ends. The CDR3 sequence: CSALPTTSPTYNEQFF. In nucleotides, the CDR3 is TGCAGTGCCCTCCCGACCACTAGTCCCACCTACAATGAGCAGTTCTTC.

This clonotype was seen once. This beta chain is a stray sequence in a library constructed for alpha chains; its clone size is not meaningful. The chain uses TRBV20-1 and TRBJ1-2; 10 bases line up with TRBD1. CDR1 DFQATT and CDR2 SNEGSKA come from the germline V gene (reference sequence). The CDR3 loop spans 13 amino acids. V lost 3 bases, J lost 5 bases, and 3 bases stayed unmatched. The CDR3 DNA sequence: TGCAGTGCTAGGACAGGGGGCATATATGGCTACACCTTC. Amino acids: CSARTGGIYGYTF.

Concerning this clonotype itself: This beta chain came through as a stray read in a library set up for alpha chains, and its size says little. The J gene is TRBJ1-1, the V gene TRBV27; no clear D. Looked up from germline, CDR1 is MNHEY and CDR2 is SMNVEV (reference sequence). This CDR3 contains 14 residues. The V end lost 4 bases, the J end lost 9 bases, and 18 bases lay between the germline ends. CDR3 DNA sequence: TGTGCCAGCAGTTCATCGTCTTCGGTCAGCAAAGCTTTCTTT. It encodes CASSSSSSVSKAFF.

Concerning this clonotype: The library was prepared for alpha chains; this beta chain is a stray read, so its frequency means little. CDR3 sequence reads: CASSPNTYQTDTQYF. The CDR3 region has the DNA TGTGCCAGCAGTCCGAACACCTACCAAACAGATACGCAGTATTTT. This sequence joins TRBV27 and TRBJ2-3; D unresolved. Germline V gives CDR1 MNHEY, CDR2 SMNVEV (reference sequence). Trimming cost V 5 bases and J 3 bases, with 15 bases left between them. The CDR3 is made up of 15 amino acids.

Comments on this clonotype: This beta chain turned up in a library designed for alpha chains; as an off-target read, its abundance says little. The V call is TRBV7-9, the J call TRBJ1-4, with D possibly TRBD1 on 5 matching bases. Looked up from germline, CDR1 is SEHNR and CDR2 is FQNEAQ (reference sequence). V gave up 0 bases and J gave up 4 bases, with 9 bases separating them. The CDR3 is made up of 15 amino acids. In nucleotides, the CDR3 is TGTGCCAGCAGCTTAGCGGGGGGAAATAATGAAAAACTGTTTTTT. It specifies CASSLAGGNNEKLFF.

With respect to this clonotype: A library prepared for alpha chains yielded this beta chain as an off-target read; its size is of little meaning. This chain connects TRBV7-9 to TRBJ2-7; D is perhaps TRBD1 or TRBD2 (6 bases each). Trimming removed 4 bases from V and 6 bases from J, with 13 bases in between. The CDR3 consists of 13 residues. Germline V gene sequence: CDR1 SEHNR, CDR2 FQNEAQ (reference sequence). For the CDR3, the DNA is TGTGCCAGCAGCTCCACTGAGGGGGGCGAGCAGTACGTC. Translating gives CASSSTEGGEQYV.